This T cell receptor (beta chain) was sequenced for a study of PD-L1 blockade in urothelial cancer. Study overall: Blood was analyzed 3 weeks (second dose) and 6 weeks after treatment start.

Time point: pretreatment peripheral blood. The V gene end was trimmed by 6 bases and the J gene end by 6 bases; junction bases not matched to a gene: 7. Looked up from germline, CDR1 is KGHSH and CDR2 is LQKENI. There are 14 residues in the CDR3. Synthetic spike-ins, TCR analog templates, were added into each PCR. This table comes from immunoSEQ multiplex PCR, and its TCRdb copy is limited to in-frame clones, with some not included. The sample lists tens of thousands of clones; 79% were seen once. The sequence was obtained from a man between 65 and 80 years old with urothelial cancer. Specimen: PBMCs, collected around atezolizumab (anti-PD-L1) treatment. The chain is built from TRBV18 and TRBJ2-1, with 8 bases aligning to TRBD1. CDR3 nucleotides: TGTGCCAGCTCGCTAGGACAGGGTGGCAATGAGCAGTTCTTC. It codes for CASSLGQGGNEQFF.